This T cell receptor (beta chain) is drawn from a study of shared clonotypes between healthy human individuals. A remark on this clone: The antigen is undetermined. In the same sample, other DNA sequences code for this CDR3.

Study observations and caveats: What rarefaction showed was incomplete sorted-subset sequencing despite large depth.

Deep was the level at which the assay was run. Every subset had its genomic DNA shared out evenly among several immunoSEQ plates. Method: immunoSEQ multiplex PCR; TCRdb's copy keeps in-frame clones and lacks some. This sample has roughly 2.5 million clones, with just over 90% found just once. From CD4+ cells came CD45RA+ naive and CD45RA-negative memory subsets. The V gene's germline CDR1 is SGHAT and CDR2 FQNNGV. This CDR3 is 13 amino acids long. Trimming cost V 5 bases and J 4 bases; bases outside gene matches: 1. J is TRBJ2-5 and V is TRBV11-2; TRBD1 matches at 10 bases. Sequenced: naive CD4+ T cells sorted from blood. The subset here: CD45RA+ positively selected. The TCR sequence derives from a man aged 18 to 30 in good health. CDR3 sequence reads: CASSGQGGETQYF. CDR3 nucleotides: TGTGCCAGCAGCGGACAGGGGGGAGAGACCCAGTACTTC.